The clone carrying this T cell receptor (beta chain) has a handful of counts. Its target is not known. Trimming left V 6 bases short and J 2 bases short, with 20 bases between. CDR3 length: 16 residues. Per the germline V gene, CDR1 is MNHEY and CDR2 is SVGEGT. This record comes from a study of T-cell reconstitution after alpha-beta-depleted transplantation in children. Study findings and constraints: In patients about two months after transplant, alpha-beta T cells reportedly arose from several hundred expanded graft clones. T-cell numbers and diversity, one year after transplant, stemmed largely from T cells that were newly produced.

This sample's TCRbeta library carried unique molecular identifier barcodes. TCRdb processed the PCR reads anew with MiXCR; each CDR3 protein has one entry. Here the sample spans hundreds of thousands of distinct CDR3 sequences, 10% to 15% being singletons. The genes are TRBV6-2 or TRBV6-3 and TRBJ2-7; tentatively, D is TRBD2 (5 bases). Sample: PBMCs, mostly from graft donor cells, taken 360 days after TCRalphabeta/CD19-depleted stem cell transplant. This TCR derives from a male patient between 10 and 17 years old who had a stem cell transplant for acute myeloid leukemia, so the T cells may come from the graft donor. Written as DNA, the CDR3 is TGTGCCAGCAGCGAGGACTTCCCAGCTTTCGCCTACGAGCAGTACTTC. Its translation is CASSEDFPAFAYEQYF.